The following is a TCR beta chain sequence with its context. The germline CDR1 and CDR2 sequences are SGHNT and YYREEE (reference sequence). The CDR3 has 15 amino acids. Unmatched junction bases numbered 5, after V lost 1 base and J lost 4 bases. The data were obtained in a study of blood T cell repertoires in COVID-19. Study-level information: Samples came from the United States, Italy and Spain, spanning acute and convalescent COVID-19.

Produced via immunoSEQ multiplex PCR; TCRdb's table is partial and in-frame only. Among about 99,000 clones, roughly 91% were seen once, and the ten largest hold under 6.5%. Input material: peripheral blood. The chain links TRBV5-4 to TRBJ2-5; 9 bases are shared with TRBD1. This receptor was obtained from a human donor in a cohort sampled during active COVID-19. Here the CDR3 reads CASSLNRGLGETQYF. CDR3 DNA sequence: TGTGCCAGCAGCTTGAACAGGGGGCTGGGAGAGACCCAGTACTTC.